This TCR beta chain is drawn from a study of regulatory T cells in long-lasting Graves disease (dated by TCRdb to 2020 to 2023). For the wider study: Antithyroid drugs had been taken for less than 3 months by newly diagnosed Graves' disease patients. Persistent Graves' disease patients were compared with newly diagnosed Graves' disease patients by peripheral blood TCR sequencing and RNA sequencing. The study was registered as a clinical trial and conducted in China. TCR sequencing covered around 13 persistent and approximately 20 newly diagnosed Graves' disease patients, 33 samples in total. Points the paper makes about the study in general: Because the primary lesion, thyroid tissue, could not be accessed, the study looked at peripheral blood alone. Lower TCR Shannon entropy and fewer highly expanded clones were observed in persistent Graves' disease patients than in newly diagnosed patients, which suggested clonal expansion. Patients with persistent disease shared more public clonotypes (around 2,500) than newly diagnosed patients did (966). Persistent disease showed preferential use of TRBV28, TRBJ1-2 and TRBJ2-5, whereas newly diagnosed disease favored TRBV20-1 and TRBJ2-1. Sequencing and analysis were restricted to the TCR beta chain. The small sample size was acknowledged by the authors as a limitation that may reduce accuracy.

The protocol used for the library was multiplex PCR. TCRdb names Illumina HiSeq 4000 as the instrument used. TCR beta libraries were built with iRepertoire HTBI primers and Arm-PCR amplification of CDR3 regions. Gel purification was performed on PCR products prior to sequencing. In the authors' own workflow: Gene usage analysis of CDR3 amino acid clonotypes relied on the 60 or so TRBV and around 13 TRBJ segments identified across samples. Filtered high-quality paired reads were merged into contigs using COPE and FqMerger. BLAST was used to align contigs to the IMGT TRBV, TRBD and TRBJ reference genes, and CDR3 was defined following IMGT. Any clonotype with a frequency above 0.1% was classified as a highly expanded clone. Repertoire diversity was measured by Shannon entropy, and V-J evenness by the Gini coefficient. Public clonotypes were defined as clonotypes shared by more than one individual. The public reads were run again by TCRdb, first through fastp at Q25 and then through MiXCR, and only productive beta chains were kept. Duplicate CDR3 protein sequences are folded into a single record with the most common DNA and genes. The authors' filters were not applied to this entry. In all, the sample holds 390,000 or so distinct CDR3 sequences, and about 11% of those were seen once. Together, the top ten hold approximately 19% of the sample.

This clonotype was picked up many times. The antigen this receptor binds is unknown. No base quality information exists; no much larger clone differs at one position. The time point label on this specimen signifies: newly diagnosed GD, antithyroid drugs for less than 3 months. For both TCR sequencing and RNA sequencing, RNA was extracted from PBMCs using TRIzol. The diagnosis of Graves' disease was made according to American Thyroid Association guidelines. Recruitment of patients was carried out at an endocrinology department in Xi'an, China. Each patient gave roughly 8.4 milliliters of peripheral blood, collected in an EDTA anticoagulant tube. Ficoll Paque Plus density gradient separation was used to isolate PBMCs, and no further T cell sorting was done. An Agilent 2100 Bioanalyzer and agarose gel were used to assess RNA quality, and a NanoDrop 2000 was used to measure RNA concentration. Trimming removed 1 base from V and 8 bases from J, leaving 5 bases between the germline ends. The CDR3, cysteine through phenylalanine, is 11 amino acids long. The read is trimmed to its CDR3 DNA, 33 bases read in frame from base 1. The germline V gene (reference sequence) provides CDR1 SEHNR and CDR2 FQNEAQ.

This sample also belongs to another study, concerning T cells in Graves' hyperthyroidism and ophthalmopathy. According to the second study: Stable Graves' hyperthyroidism was defined as the absence of progression to ophthalmopathy over 18 months of follow-up. Hyperthyroidism patients were newly diagnosed, with disease duration under 2 months, and aged 18 to 65 years. Any patient with an uncontrolled infection, another autoimmune disease, pregnancy or lactation was excluded. Clinical symptoms, serum thyroxine and TRAb, thyroid ultrasound, and orbital computed tomography formed the basis for the diagnoses. A first-round RT-PCR of the TCR CDR3 used the HTBI primer set with the Qiagen OneStep RT-PCR kit. Most expanded thyroid clonotypes (frequency above 0.001) were also detected in blood, a finding suggesting that blood repertoires may reflect thyroid immune responses. Ophthalmopathy was separated from stable hyperthyroidism by a 13 V-J signature model, with approximately 90% sensitivity and 81% to 82% specificity obtained in cross-validation and 80%/75% obtained in testing. In validation, the model predicted progression to ophthalmopathy with 55% to 71% sensitivity and less than 75% specificity, a median of about 6.7 months before onset. To identify TCR V-J signatures that set the groups apart, the researchers used a discovery cohort of more than 95 patients, made up of about 44 with Graves' ophthalmopathy and some 60 with stable Graves' hyperthyroidism. Prospective prediction of ophthalmopathy was tested in an independent validation cohort of approximately 19 hyperthyroidism patients and 15 to 17 patients who later progressed to ophthalmopathy. The 75 to 100 discovery patients were randomly divided into training and test sets at a 7:3 ratio. Thyroid tissue and blood T-cell repertoires from more than 5 Graves' hyperthyroidism patients were also compared in the study. After blood sampling, hyperthyroidism patients were treated with methimazole at a starting dose of 30 mg daily, and ophthalmopathy patients were treated with high-dose intravenous methylprednisolone. The libraries were constructed in a second round of multiplex PCR and then size-selected and purified. Libraries were sequenced paired-end with 100 bp reads on an Illumina HiSeq2000. SOAPnuke was used to process the raw data, throwing out any read that contained adapters or uncalled bases, had a mean Phred below 15, or lacked an exact constant-primer or identifier match. High-quality paired reads were merged with COPE v1.2.5, and unique nucleotide sequences were defined as clonotypes. MiTCR v1.1 was used to align clonotypes to the IMGT TRBV, TRBD and TRBJ reference segments. The analysis was restricted to V-J combinations with a frequency above 0.0001, which together covered about 99% of the repertoires. A TCS score was defined as the ratio between F50 (clonal expansion) and ExV (chaos), using BLOSUM62-based TCRdist between CDR3 peptides within each V-J. Welch's t-statistics and random forest reduced 514 V-J features to 10 to 15, which were used in a naive Bayes classifier (R e1071). Sample size was not statistically predetermined, and investigators were not blinded to group allocation. TCR Vbeta CDR3 sequencing of 130 to 150 peripheral blood samples (fewer than 45 ophthalmopathy, about 80 hyperthyroidism and about 17 progressor patients) is reported in the paper.

This clonotype was sampled from a woman under 30 with Graves disease. Donor details come from another sample of the same person, matched by shared clones. The chain uses TRBV7-9 and TRBJ1-2, with the D gene not confidently named. This specimen was peripheral blood mononuclear cells (PBMCs), taken at new diagnosis, from a patient treated with antithyroid drugs. The nucleotide sequence reads as follows: TGTGCCAGCAGCTTAGTCGGCGGCTACACCTTC. The translation is CASSLVGGYTF.